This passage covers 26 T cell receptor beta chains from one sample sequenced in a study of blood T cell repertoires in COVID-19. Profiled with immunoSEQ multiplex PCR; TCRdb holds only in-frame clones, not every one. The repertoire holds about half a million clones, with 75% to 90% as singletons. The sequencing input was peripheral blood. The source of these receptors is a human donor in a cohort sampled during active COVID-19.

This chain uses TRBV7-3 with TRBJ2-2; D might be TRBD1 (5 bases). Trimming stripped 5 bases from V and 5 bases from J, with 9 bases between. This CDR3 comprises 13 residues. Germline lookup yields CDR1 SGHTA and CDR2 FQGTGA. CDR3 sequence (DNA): TGTGCCAGCAGCATTCAGGGAACCGGGGAGCTGTTTTTT. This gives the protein CASSIQGTGELFF. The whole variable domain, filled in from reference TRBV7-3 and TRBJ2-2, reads GAGVSQTPSNKVTEKGKYVELRCDPISGHTALYWYRQSLGQGPEFLIYFQGTGAADDSGLPNDRFFAVRPEGSVSTLKIQRTERGDSAVYLCASSIQGTGELFFGEGSRLTVL.

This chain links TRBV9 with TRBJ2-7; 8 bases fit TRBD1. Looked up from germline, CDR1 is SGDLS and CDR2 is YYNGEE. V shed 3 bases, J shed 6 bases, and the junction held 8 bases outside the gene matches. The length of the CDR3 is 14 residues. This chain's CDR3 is CASSETDRASEQYF. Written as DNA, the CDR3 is TGTGCCAGCAGCGAGACGGACAGGGCTAGCGAGCAGTACTTC.

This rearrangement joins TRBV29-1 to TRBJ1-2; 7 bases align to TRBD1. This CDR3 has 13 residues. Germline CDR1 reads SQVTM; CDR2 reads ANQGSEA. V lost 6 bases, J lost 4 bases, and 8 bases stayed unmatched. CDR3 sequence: CSVQETGPYGYTF. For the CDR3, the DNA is TGCAGCGTGCAGGAGACAGGGCCCTATGGCTACACCTTC.

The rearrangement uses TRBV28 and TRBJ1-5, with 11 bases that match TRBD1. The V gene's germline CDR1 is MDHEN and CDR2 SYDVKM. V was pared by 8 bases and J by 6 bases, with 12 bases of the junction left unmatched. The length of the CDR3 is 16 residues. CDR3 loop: CASLRDRGIGRQPQHF. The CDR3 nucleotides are TGTGCCAGCCTCCGGGACAGGGGGATTGGACGTCAGCCCCAGCATTTT.

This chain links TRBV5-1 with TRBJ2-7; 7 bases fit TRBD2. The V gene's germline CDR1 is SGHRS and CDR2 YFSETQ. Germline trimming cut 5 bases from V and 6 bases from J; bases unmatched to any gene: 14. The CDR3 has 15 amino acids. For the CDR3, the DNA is TGCGCCAGCAGACTCGGTCTCGGCGGGAGAACCGAGCAGTACTTC. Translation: CASRLGLGGRTEQYF. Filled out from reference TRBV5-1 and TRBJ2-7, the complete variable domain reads KAGVTQTPRYLIKTRGQQVTLSCSPISGHRSVSWYQQTPGQGLQFLFEYFSETQRNKGNFPGRFSGRQFSNSRSEMNVSTLELGDSALYLCASRLGLGGRTEQYFGPGTRLTVT.

CDR3 in DNA: TGTGCCAGCCGAACCGGGATCGCAGGGGATCAGCCCCAGCATTTT. This translates into CASRTGIAGDQPQHF. This sequence joins TRBV2 and TRBJ1-5; perhaps TRBD1 as D (6 bases). V gave up 8 bases and J gave up 5 bases, with 19 bases separating them. This CDR3 region has 15 residues. Germline values: CDR1 SNHLY, CDR2 FYNNEI.

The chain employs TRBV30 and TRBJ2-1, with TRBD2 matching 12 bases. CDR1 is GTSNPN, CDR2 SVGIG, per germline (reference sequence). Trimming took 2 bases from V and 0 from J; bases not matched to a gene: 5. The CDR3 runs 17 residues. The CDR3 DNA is TGTGCCTGGAGTCGACTAGCGGGAGTGGGCTCCTACAATGAGCAGTTCTTC. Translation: CAWSRLAGVGSYNEQFF.

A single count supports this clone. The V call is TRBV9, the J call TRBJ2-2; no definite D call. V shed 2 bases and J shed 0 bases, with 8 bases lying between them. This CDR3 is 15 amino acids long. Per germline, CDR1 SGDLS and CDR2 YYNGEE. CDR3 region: CASSVGIANTGELFF. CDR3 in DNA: TGTGCCAGCAGCGTTGGCATTGCGAACACCGGGGAGCTGTTTTTT.

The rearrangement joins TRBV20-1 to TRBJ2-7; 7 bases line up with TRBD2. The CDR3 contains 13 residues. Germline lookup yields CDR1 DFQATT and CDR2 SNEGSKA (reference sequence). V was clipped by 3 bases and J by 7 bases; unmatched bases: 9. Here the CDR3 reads CSASRLAQLEQYF. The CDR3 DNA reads TGCAGTGCTAGTAGACTAGCCCAATTAGAGCAGTACTTC.

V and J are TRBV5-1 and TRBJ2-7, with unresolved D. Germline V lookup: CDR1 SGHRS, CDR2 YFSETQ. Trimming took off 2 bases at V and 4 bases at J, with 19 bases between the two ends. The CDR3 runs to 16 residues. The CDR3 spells CASSLSSGLGSYEQYF. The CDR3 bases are TGCGCCAGCAGCTTATCCTCTGGCCTAGGATCATACGAGCAGTACTTC.

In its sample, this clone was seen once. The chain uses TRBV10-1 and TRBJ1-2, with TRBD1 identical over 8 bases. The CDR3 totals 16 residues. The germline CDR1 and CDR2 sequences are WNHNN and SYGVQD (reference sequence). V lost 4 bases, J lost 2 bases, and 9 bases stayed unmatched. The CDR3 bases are TGCGCCAGCAGTGGCGGGACAGGAATGATGAACTATGGCTACACCTTC. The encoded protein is CASSGGTGMMNYGYTF.

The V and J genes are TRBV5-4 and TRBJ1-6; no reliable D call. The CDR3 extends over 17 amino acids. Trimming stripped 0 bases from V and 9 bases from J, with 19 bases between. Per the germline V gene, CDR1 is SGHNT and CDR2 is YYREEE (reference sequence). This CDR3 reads CASSLVPLEVMTSPLHF. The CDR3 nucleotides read TGTGCCAGCAGCTTGGTACCTCTGGAGGTGATGACTTCACCCCTCCACTTT.

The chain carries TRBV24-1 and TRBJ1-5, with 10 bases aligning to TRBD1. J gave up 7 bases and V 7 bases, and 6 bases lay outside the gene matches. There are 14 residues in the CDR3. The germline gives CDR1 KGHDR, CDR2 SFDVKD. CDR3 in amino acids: CATSGQGEGQPQHF. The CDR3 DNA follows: TGTGCCACCAGCGGACAGGGGGAAGGACAGCCCCAGCATTTT.

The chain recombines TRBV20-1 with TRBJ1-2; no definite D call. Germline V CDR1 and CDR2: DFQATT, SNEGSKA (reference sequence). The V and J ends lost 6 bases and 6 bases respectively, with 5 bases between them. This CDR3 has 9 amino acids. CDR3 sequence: CSAQNGYTF. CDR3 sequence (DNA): TGCAGTGCCCAGAATGGCTACACCTTC.

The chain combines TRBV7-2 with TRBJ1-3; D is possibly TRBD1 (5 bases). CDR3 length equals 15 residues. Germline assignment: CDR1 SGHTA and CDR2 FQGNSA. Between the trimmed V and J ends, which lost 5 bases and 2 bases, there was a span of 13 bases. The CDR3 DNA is TGTGCCAGCAGCCCTAGCCCGGGGGCTGGAAACACCATATATTTT. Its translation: CASSPSPGAGNTIYF.

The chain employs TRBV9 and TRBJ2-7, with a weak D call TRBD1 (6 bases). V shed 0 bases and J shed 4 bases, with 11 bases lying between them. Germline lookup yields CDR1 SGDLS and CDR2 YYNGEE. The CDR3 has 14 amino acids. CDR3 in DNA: TGTGCCAGCAGCGTAGGGGGGCTCGGTTACGAGCAGTACTTC. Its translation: CASSVGGLGYEQYF.

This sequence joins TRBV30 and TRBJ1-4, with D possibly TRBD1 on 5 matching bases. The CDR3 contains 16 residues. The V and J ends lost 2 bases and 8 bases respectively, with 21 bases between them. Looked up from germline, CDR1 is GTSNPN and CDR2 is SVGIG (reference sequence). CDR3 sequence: CAWSSTSAGGWEKLFF. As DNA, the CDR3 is TGTGCCTGGAGTTCGACCAGTGCCGGGGGGTGGGAAAAACTGTTTTTT.

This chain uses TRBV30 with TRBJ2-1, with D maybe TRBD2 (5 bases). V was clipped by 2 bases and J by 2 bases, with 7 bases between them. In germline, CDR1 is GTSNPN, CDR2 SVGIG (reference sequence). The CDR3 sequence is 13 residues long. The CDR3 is CAWSLAAYNEQFF. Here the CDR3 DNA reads TGTGCCTGGAGTCTAGCAGCCTACAATGAGCAGTTCTTC.

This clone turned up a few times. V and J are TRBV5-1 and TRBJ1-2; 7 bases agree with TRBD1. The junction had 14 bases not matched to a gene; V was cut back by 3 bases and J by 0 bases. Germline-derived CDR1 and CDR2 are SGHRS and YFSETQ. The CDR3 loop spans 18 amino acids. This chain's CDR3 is CASSSAGWDSAANYGYTF. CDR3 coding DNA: TGCGCCAGCAGCTCGGCAGGGTGGGACAGCGCTGCTAACTATGGCTACACCTTC.

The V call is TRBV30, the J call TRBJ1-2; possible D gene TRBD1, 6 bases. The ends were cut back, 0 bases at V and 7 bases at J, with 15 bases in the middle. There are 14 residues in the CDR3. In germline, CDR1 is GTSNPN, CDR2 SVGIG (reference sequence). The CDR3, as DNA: TGTGCCTGGAGTGTACTCCGGGGGGCGGGTGGCTACACCTTC. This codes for CAWSVLRGAGGYTF.

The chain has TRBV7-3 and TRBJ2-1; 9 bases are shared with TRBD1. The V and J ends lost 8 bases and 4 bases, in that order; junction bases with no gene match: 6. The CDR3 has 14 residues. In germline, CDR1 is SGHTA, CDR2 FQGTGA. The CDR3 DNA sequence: TGTGCCAGCTCACAGGGGGCGGGTTACAATGAGCAGTTCTTC. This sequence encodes CASSQGAGYNEQFF.

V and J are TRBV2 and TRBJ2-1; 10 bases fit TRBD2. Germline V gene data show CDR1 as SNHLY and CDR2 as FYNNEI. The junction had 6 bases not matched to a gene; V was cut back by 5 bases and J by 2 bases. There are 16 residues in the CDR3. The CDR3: CASSPGLAATYNEQFF. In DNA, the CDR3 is TGTGCCAGCAGTCCCGGACTAGCGGCAACCTACAATGAGCAGTTCTTC.

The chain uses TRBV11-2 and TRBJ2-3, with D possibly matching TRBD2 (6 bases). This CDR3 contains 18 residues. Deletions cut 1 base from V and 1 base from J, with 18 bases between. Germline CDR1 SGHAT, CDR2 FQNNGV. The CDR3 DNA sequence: TGTGCCAGCAGCTTAGGGGCTGGGGGGTTACCTCGCACAGATACGCAGTATTTT. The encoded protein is CASSLGAGGLPRTDTQYF.

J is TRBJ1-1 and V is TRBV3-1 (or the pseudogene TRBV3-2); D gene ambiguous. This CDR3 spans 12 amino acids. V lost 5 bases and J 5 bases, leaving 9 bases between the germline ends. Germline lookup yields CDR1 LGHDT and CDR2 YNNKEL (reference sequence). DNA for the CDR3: TGTGCCAGCAGCTCCAGGAGGACTGAAGCTTTCTTT. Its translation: CASSSRRTEAFF.

The CDR3 bases are TGTGCCAGCAGCTTGGAGCAAATCTACAATGAGCAGTTCTTC. Amino acid sequence: CASSLEQIYNEQFF. V gene TRBV5-4 combines with J gene TRBJ2-1; D uncertain. The CDR3 is made up of 14 amino acids. Germline CDR1 is SGHNT and CDR2 is YYREEE (reference sequence). V lost 0 bases to trimming and J lost 3 bases, with 7 bases between them. Based on the CDR3 plus reference TRBV5-4 and TRBJ2-1, the full variable domain is ETGVTQSPTHLIKTRGQQVTLRCSSQSGHNTVSWYQQALGQGPQFIFQYYREEENGRGNFPPRFSGLQFPNYSSELNVNALELDDSALYLCASSLEQIYNEQFFGPGTRLTVL.

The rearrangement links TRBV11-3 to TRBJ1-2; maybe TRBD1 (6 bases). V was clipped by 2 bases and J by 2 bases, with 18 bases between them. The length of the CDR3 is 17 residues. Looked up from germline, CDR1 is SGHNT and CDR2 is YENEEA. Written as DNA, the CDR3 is TGTGCCAGCAGCTTAAGGGGGACGGGGACCTTGAACTATGGCTACACCTTC. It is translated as CASSLRGTGTLNYGYTF.